The 18 T cell receptor beta chains listed next were all sequenced from one sample in a study of circulating CD8 cells and anti-PD-1 response in melanoma. From live CD3+CD8+TCRalphabeta+ cells, four PD-1 and/or TIGIT subsets were sorted. TCR libraries were prepared from roughly 15 ng of total RNA with the QIAseq Immune Repertoire TCR panel. TCRdb independently ran MiXCR on the reads; one entry per CDR3 protein. The sample holds around 670 distinct CDR3 sequences, less than 6.5% seen once. The sample here was CD8+ T cells from PBMCs, taken at baseline or after one month of anti-PD-1 therapy (not recorded which). The receptors originated from a human donor with melanoma.

This clonotype is large (0.1 to 1%) within its sample. The gene calls are TRBV6-6 and TRBJ2-3; D is uncertain. The CDR3 is 12 amino acids. Germline V CDR1 and CDR2: MNHNY, SVGAGI (reference sequence). The V end lost 2 bases, the J end lost 5 bases, and 5 bases lay between the germline ends. CDR3 nucleotides: TGTGCCAGCAGTTACGACGAAGATACGCAGTATTTT. Its translation is CASSYDEDTQYF.

Sample share makes this clonotype large. This chain links TRBV9 with TRBJ2-3; a possible D gene is TRBD1 (5 bases). This CDR3 is built from 15 residues. CDR1 is SGDLS and CDR2 is YYNGEE in the germline V gene. V was shortened by 0 bases and J by 6 bases, with 14 bases between the two germline ends. The CDR3 reads CASSVGQGYSDTQYF. CDR3 nucleotide sequence: TGTGCCAGCAGCGTAGGCCAGGGATATTCCGATACGCAGTATTTT.

This clonotype is medium-sized (0.01 to 0.1%) in the sample. The V call is TRBV27, the J call TRBJ1-4; D is possibly TRBD1 (5 bases). The CDR3 totals 14 residues. CDR1 and CDR2 from the germline V gene are MNHEY and SMNVEV (reference sequence). Between the trimmed V and J ends, which lost 5 bases and 3 bases, there was a span of 10 bases. As DNA, the CDR3 is TGTGCCAGCAGTCCTGGGGGAGCTAATGAAAAACTGTTTTTT. This codes for CASSPGGANEKLFF.

V gene TRBV20-1 combines with J gene TRBJ2-7; 9 bases are a match to TRBD1. The CDR3 is 16 residues long. CDR1 and CDR2 from the germline V gene are DFQATT and SNEGSKA (reference sequence). J was trimmed by 3 bases and V by 0 bases; bases with no gene match: 9. The CDR3 coding sequence is TGCAGTGCTAGAGATTCTGGACAGGGGACTTTCTACGAGCAGTACTTC. Translated, it gives CSARDSGQGTFYEQYF.

By its share, this clonotype is medium-sized (0.01 to 0.1%). J is TRBJ1-3 and V is TRBV28; D gene uncertain. The V end lost 6 bases, the J end lost 0 bases, and 9 bases lay between the germline ends. CDR1 is MDHEN, CDR2 SYDVKM, per germline. This CDR3 spans 14 amino acids. The CDR3 spells CASSDRSSGNTIYF. The CDR3 bases are TGTGCCAGCAGCGACCGAAGCTCTGGAAACACCATATATTTT.

This clonotype qualifies as medium-sized (0.01 to 0.1%). The rearrangement links TRBV19 to TRBJ2-3; 10 positions agree with TRBD1. There are 16 residues in the CDR3. CDR1 LNHDA and CDR2 SQIVND come from the germline V gene (reference sequence). The V and J ends lost 5 bases and 4 bases, in that order; junction bases with no gene match: 9. This chain's CDR3 is CASSPRTGGISDTQYF. The CDR3, as DNA: TGTGCCAGTAGTCCCCGGACAGGGGGAATCTCAGATACGCAGTATTTT.

This clonotype is labeled as large. V usage is TRBV5-6 and J usage is TRBJ2-7, with TRBD2 matching 8 bases. This CDR3 comprises 16 residues. With V trimmed by 0 bases and J by 1 base, 6 bases remained unmatched. Germline V gene lookup returns CDR1 SGHDT and CDR2 YYEEEE. Here the CDR3 reads CASSLAAGGLSYEQYF. The CDR3 bases are TGTGCCAGCAGCTTGGCGGCGGGGGGTCTTTCCTACGAGCAGTACTTC.

In its sample, this clonotype ranks as large. The chain joins TRBV4-1 to TRBJ2-7; D remains ambiguous. V lost 1 base to trimming and J lost 5 bases, with 9 bases between them. The V gene's germline CDR1 is MGHRA and CDR2 YSYEKL. The length of the CDR3 is 13 residues. This chain's CDR3 is CASSQARQNEQYF. The CDR3 nucleotides are TGCGCCAGCAGCCAAGCCCGCCAGAACGAGCAGTACTTC.

In its sample, this clonotype is medium-sized (0.01 to 0.1%). The chain couples TRBV27 to TRBJ2-1; D ambiguous. Germline CDR1 is MNHEY and CDR2 is SMNVEV (reference sequence). The CDR3 runs to 16 residues. Trimming took off 8 bases at V and 9 bases at J, with 26 bases between the two ends. Here the CDR3 DNA reads TGTGCCAGCCGAAGCAACCTGGACGAGGCAGTAGGTGAGCAGTTCTTC. Amino acid sequence: CASRSNLDEAVGEQFF.

Remarks on this clonotype: This clone may be a read error of a much larger clone one base away. The chain joins TRBV11-2 to TRBJ2-7; possible D gene TRBD2, 6 bases. This CDR3 has 15 residues. CDR1 is SGHAT, CDR2 FQNNGV, per germline. Trimming removed 1 base from V and 7 bases from J, with 17 bases in between. The CDR3 reads CASSLAGSSYNEQYF. The CDR3 coding sequence is TGTGCCAGCAGCTTAGCCGGGAGCTCCTACAATGAGCAGTACTTC.

By share, this clonotype counts as large. J is TRBJ2-6 and V is TRBV6-1; the D is unclear. V dropped 8 bases and J dropped 0 bases, with 8 bases sitting between them. CDR3 length: 14 amino acids. The germline CDR1 and CDR2 sequences are MNHNS and SASEGT. CDR3 sequence (DNA): TGTGCCAGCGGGCTTAGCTCTGGGGCCAACGTCCTGACTTTC. It yields the protein CASGLSSGANVLTF.

Remarks on this clonotype: A much larger clone differs from this one at a single base, so this may be a read error. The CDR3 is CASSSLNQLQHF. CDR3 coding DNA: TGTGCCAGCAGCTCCCTTAATCAGCTCCAGCATTTT. The rearrangement uses TRBV5-6 and TRBJ1-5; D remains ambiguous. In germline, CDR1 is SGHDT, CDR2 YYEEEE. This CDR3 has 12 amino acids.

Judged by abundance, this clonotype is medium-sized. The V gene is TRBV20-1, the J gene TRBJ2-5; D remains ambiguous. CDR3 length: 19 residues. V lost 0 bases and J lost 1, with 24 bases in between. The V gene's germline CDR1 is DFQATT and CDR2 SNEGSKA (reference sequence). The CDR3 bases are TGCAGTGCTAGAGATCGGGTAGGGATAGACCAATGGCGCCAAGAGACCCAGTACTTC. Translating gives CSARDRVGIDQWRQETQYF.

This clonotype is classed as medium-sized (0.01 to 0.1%). This chain joins TRBV5-4 and TRBJ2-2; D gene unclear. This CDR3 is built from 15 residues. The germline CDR1 and CDR2 sequences are SGHNT and YYREEE (reference sequence). V was cut by 4 bases and J by 1 base, with 11 bases left in between. In DNA form, the CDR3 reads TGTGCCAGCAGCCCCACAGACCAGAACACCGGGGAGCTGTTTTTT. Amino acids: CASSPTDQNTGELFF. The full variable domain, in which reference TRBV5-4 and TRBJ2-2 provide the parts outside the CDR3, is ETGVTQSPTHLIKTRGQQVTLRCSSQSGHNTVSWYQQALGQGPQFIFQYYREEENGRGNFPPRFSGLQFPNYSSELNVNALELDDSALYLCASSPTDQNTGELFFGEGSRLTVL.

This clonotype is classed as medium-sized (0.01 to 0.1%). V gene TRBV19 combines with J gene TRBJ1-6, with D unclear. V was shortened by 2 bases and J by 10 bases, with 12 bases between the two germline ends. This CDR3 has 14 amino acids. In germline, CDR1 is LNHDA, CDR2 SQIVND (reference sequence). The CDR3 bases are TGTGCCAGTAGTATAAAGGGTCACGGATCACCCCTCCACTTT. It specifies CASSIKGHGSPLHF.

Judged by abundance, this clonotype is medium-sized. This chain uses TRBV28 with TRBJ2-1, with a weak D call TRBD2 (7 bases). This CDR3 spans 14 amino acids. V was trimmed by 1 base and J by 8 bases, leaving 12 bases between them. Germline assignment: CDR1 MDHEN and CDR2 SYDVKM. The CDR3 region is CASSLFGGGDEQFF. DNA for the CDR3: TGTGCCAGCAGTTTATTCGGAGGGGGGGATGAGCAGTTCTTC. Filled out from reference TRBV28 and TRBJ2-1, the complete variable domain reads DVKVTQSSRYLVKRTGEKVFLECVQDMDHENMFWYRQDPGLGLRLIYFSYDVKMKEKGDIPEGYSVSREKKERFSLILESASTNQTSMYLCASSLFGGGDEQFFGPGTRLTVL.

Note on this clonotype: A much larger clone lies a single base off, so this may be a read error. The V gene is TRBV5-4, the J gene TRBJ2-7; D is unclear. The V end was cut by 0 bases, the J end by 7 bases, with 11 bases between. This CDR3 contains 13 residues. Germline values: CDR1 SGHNT, CDR2 YYREEE (reference sequence). This CDR3 is CASSLDSHNEQYF. DNA for the CDR3: TGTGCCAGCAGCTTGGACTCTCACAATGAGCAGTACTTC.

This clonotype is deemed large. CDR3 nucleotide sequence: TGTGCCAGCAGTTTGCCCGGGACAAGGGATCAAGAGACCCAGTACTTC. Translated, it gives CASSLPGTRDQETQYF. The chain joins TRBV28 to TRBJ2-5, with D tentatively TRBD1 (6 bases). The germline V gene has CDR1 MDHEN and CDR2 SYDVKM. The V gene lost 3 bases and the J gene lost 2 bases, with 16 bases spanning the gap. The CDR3 consists of 16 residues.